This TCR beta chain derives from a study of blood T cell repertoires in COVID-19. About the study: Specimens from acute and convalescent COVID-19 originated in the United States, Italy and Spain. T cells, B-cell-depleted T cells, or PBMCs supplied cDNA or gDNA.

CDR3 length equals 15 residues. V lost 8 bases to trimming and J lost 8 bases; unmatched junction nucleotides: 14. Germline CDR1 SNHLY, CDR2 FYNNEI. Original processing notes: Estimates of nucleated cell counts were drawn from the amplification of reference gene primers. Sequencing was performed with immunoSEQ multiplex PCR; in TCRdb, only in-frame clones are kept and a portion is missing. D and trimming were read from the DNA, whereas the V and J calls and clone size are those reported in that table. Of tens of thousands of clones in the sample, almost 90% were seen once. The clonotype was recovered from a man aged 55 to 70 with acute or convalescent COVID-19. V gene TRBV2 combines with J gene TRBJ2-1; TRBD2 matches 8 bases. The sample taken for sequencing was peripheral blood. DNA of the CDR3: TGTGCCAGCCCCCGAGGGTTGGGGCGGGGGGATGAGCAGTTCTTC. Translating gives CASPRGLGRGDEQFF.